This note documents a single T cell receptor beta chain sequence. The data were obtained in a study of blood T cell repertoires in COVID-19. The overall study: The United States, Italy and Spain supplied acute and convalescent COVID-19 samples. From T cells, B-cell-depleted T cells, or PBMCs came the material, which was cDNA or gDNA.

With V trimmed by 1 base and J by 7 bases, 4 bases remained unmatched. CDR3 length: 14 residues. Germline values: CDR1 MDHEN, CDR2 SYDVKM. In the study's own analysis: The authors estimated nucleated cell counts from reference gene primer amplification. Here immunoSEQ multiplex PCR was the method, and the copy in TCRdb shows in-frame clones only, minus some. V, J and clone size are those of that table, while D and trimming were read from the DNA. The repertoire holds around 46,000 clones, with 80% to 90% as singletons. The TCR sequence derives from a man in his forties or fifties with acute or convalescent COVID-19. Sequenced material: peripheral blood. J is TRBJ2-7 and V is TRBV28, with 10 bases that match TRBD2. The CDR3 protein is CASSLFSGGKEQYF. The DNA for the CDR3 is TGTGCCAGCAGTTTATTTAGCGGGGGGAAGGAGCAGTACTTC.